These 10 T cell receptor beta chains were all obtained from the same sample, sequenced in a study of blood T cell repertoires in COVID-19. Profiled with immunoSEQ multiplex PCR; TCRdb holds only in-frame clones, not every one. The sample includes approximately 55,000 clones, 80% to 85% of them seen just once. The sample was peripheral blood. Receptor source: a man aged 30 to 45 with COVID-19, enrolled during active disease.

This chain links TRBV10-3 with TRBJ1-2, with 7 bases fitting TRBD1. Germline CDR1 and CDR2: ENHRY and SYGVKD. J lost 6 bases, V lost 6 bases, and 10 bases had no gene match. The CDR3 extends over 14 amino acids. Written as DNA, the CDR3 is TGTGCCATCAGCGAGGGGGGGACAGTGAATGGCTACACCTTC. Translating it yields CAISEGGTVNGYTF.

The chain employs TRBV7-9 and TRBJ1-2, with D perhaps TRBD1 (6 bases). V was shortened by 5 bases and J by 5 bases, with 15 bases between the two germline ends. The CDR3 consists of 14 residues. In germline, CDR1 is SEHNR, CDR2 FQNEAQ (reference sequence). The CDR3 spells CASSAKQGRYGYTF. The CDR3 bases are TGTGCCAGCAGCGCCAAGCAGGGGCGTTATGGCTACACCTTC.

V and J are TRBV10-3 and TRBJ2-6, with D unclear. V was cut by 6 bases and J by 4 bases, with 22 bases left in between. The V gene's germline CDR1 is ENHRY and CDR2 SYGVKD. This CDR3 spans 18 amino acids. The CDR3: CAISTLTTTFSGANVLTF. In nucleotides, the CDR3 is TGTGCCATCAGCACCCTCACTACCACCTTTTCCGGGGCCAACGTCCTGACTTTC.

The chain links TRBV7-9 to TRBJ2-1; 12 bases match TRBD2. CDR3 length: 15 amino acids. J lost 7 bases, V lost 6 bases, and 7 bases had no gene match. The germline V gene has CDR1 SEHNR and CDR2 FQNEAQ (reference sequence). The CDR3 DNA reads as TGTGCCAGCAGGTTACTAGCGGGGGGCGGGAATGAGCAGTTCTTC. This sequence encodes CASRLLAGGGNEQFF.

The chain joins TRBV28 to TRBJ1-2; possibly TRBD1 for D (5 bases). The germline gives CDR1 MDHEN, CDR2 SYDVKM. The CDR3 runs to 16 residues. V was clipped by 6 bases and J by 1 base, with 18 bases between them. The CDR3 DNA sequence: TGTGCCAGCAGACCTTTGTACCGACAGATTAACTATGGCTACACCTTC. It specifies CASRPLYRQINYGYTF.

The chain is built from TRBV11-3 and TRBJ1-1; 8 bases are a match to TRBD1. CDR1 and CDR2 (germline): SGHNT, YENEEA. V trimming: 3 bases; J trimming: 7 bases; junction bases outside the gene matches: 4. There are 13 residues in the CDR3. The DNA of the CDR3 is TGTGCCAGCAGCTTCTCAGGGGGCAATGAAGCTTTCTTT. Protein sequence: CASSFSGGNEAFF.

The chain is built from TRBV7-9 and TRBJ2-5; 7 nucleotides match TRBD1. The CDR3 consists of 17 residues. V lost 5 bases and J lost 5; bases outside the gene matches: 17. Germline assignment: CDR1 SEHNR and CDR2 FQNEAQ (reference sequence). CDR3 in amino acids: CASSPAAVRTGWETQYF. DNA of the CDR3: TGTGCCAGCAGCCCCGCTGCGGTCAGGACAGGTTGGGAGACCCAGTACTTC.

This rearrangement joins TRBV27 to TRBJ2-7; 7 positions agree with TRBD1. Trimming removed 2 bases from V and 3 bases from J; junction bases left unmatched: 4. CDR3 size: 14 residues. Looked up from germline, CDR1 is MNHEY and CDR2 is SMNVEV (reference sequence). As DNA, the CDR3 is TGTGCCAGCAGTTTAAAGGGGGCAGGCTACGAGCAGTACTTC. The encoded protein is CASSLKGAGYEQYF.

This clone was seen a handful of times. V and J are TRBV28 and TRBJ1-5, with 9 bases aligning to TRBD1. The CDR3 is made up of 18 amino acids. Germline CDR1 is MDHEN and CDR2 is SYDVKM. V was clipped by 11 bases and J by 6 bases; unmatched bases: 23. The DNA of the CDR3 is TGTGCCTGCTGTGCGAACGACGGGGACAGGGTTTTCATTCAGCCCCAGCATTTT. Its protein product is CACCANDGDRVFIQPQHF.

The chain uses TRBV7-2 and TRBJ2-3; D possibly corresponds to TRBD2 (6 bases). V lost 5 bases and J lost 4, with 13 bases in between. The germline V gene has CDR1 SGHTA and CDR2 FQGNSA. The CDR3 has 14 amino acids. The CDR3 nucleotides read TGTGCCAGCAGCCCCGGGGAGGTTCCAGATACGCAGTATTTT. Amino acids: CASSPGEVPDTQYF.